Below are 14 T cell receptor beta chains sequenced from a single sample in a study of beta chain features in type 1 diabetes (dated by TCRdb to between 2017 and 2018). Here is what the overall study found, with its caveats: Type 1 diabetes patients showed a moderate but significant shortening of TCRB CDR3 length in all four CD4+ subsets.

Libraries were made using the immunoSEQ multiplex PCR assay. The entire isolated RNA was reverse transcribed using the High Capacity cDNA Reverse Transcription Kit, and thus expressed TCRB transcripts were sequenced. This immuneACCESS table, as held by TCRdb, lists in-frame sequences with V and J called but not all clones. Of the missing ones, under half trace to an unresolved V gene in checked studies; the others have no known cause. The sample table contains hundreds of thousands of clones; only one count was recorded for 11% to 15% of them. The top ten clonotypes cover less than 0.04% of the sample. These receptors lack a known antigen. Specimen: naive CD4+ T cells from blood. In light of the paper, this sample's cell subset or site label describes: true naive CD4+ T cells. These TCRs come from a man aged 18 to 29 with type 1 diabetes.

The chain combines TRBV7-9 with TRBJ2-1, with D hard to call. The length of the CDR3 is 16 residues. Germline lookup yields CDR1 SEHNR and CDR2 FQNEAQ (reference sequence). The germline V and J ends were trimmed by 3 bases and 5 bases, with 17 bases remaining between them. Here the CDR3 DNA reads TGTGCCAGCAGCTTCCGTAGGTTCGCTTCCAACAATGAGCAGTTCTTC. It specifies CASSFRRFASNNEQFF.

This chain joins TRBV21-1 and TRBJ2-7; no check of the table's D call, TRBD1, against the DNA was made. TRBV21-1 is marked as a pseudogene. CDR3 length: 15 residues. The CDR3 sequence: CASRGTGLPSYEQYF. The CDR3 DNA sequence: TGTGCCAGCAGAGGGACAGGACTACCCTCCTACGAGCAGTACTTC.

The CDR3 is CASSNRQGGGIQYF. CDR3 coding DNA: TGTGCCAGCAGCAACCGACAGGGGGGAGGCATTCAGTACTTC. The chain couples TRBV7-2 to TRBJ2-4; 9 bases fit TRBD1. With 5 bases clipped from V and 9 bases from J, the junction kept 8 bases outside the gene matches. The CDR3 has 14 residues. Germline-derived CDR1 and CDR2 are SGHTA and FQGNSA.

This chain joins TRBV28 and TRBJ1-2; weak D call: TRBD1 (6 bases). Per the germline V gene, CDR1 is MDHEN and CDR2 is SYDVKM. V lost 6 bases and J lost 6, with 14 bases in between. This CDR3 is 13 amino acids long. This chain's CDR3 is CASRRDPGDGYTF. CDR3 coding DNA: TGTGCCAGCAGACGCGACCCAGGGGATGGCTACACCTTC.

The J gene is TRBJ1-5, the V gene TRBV7-2; D unresolved. The CDR3 is made up of 14 amino acids. CDR1 SGHTA and CDR2 FQGNSA come from the germline V gene. The germline V and J ends were trimmed by 2 bases and 0 bases, with 5 bases remaining between them. CDR3 amino acids: CASSLFPSNQPQHF. CDR3 sequence (DNA): TGTGCCAGCAGCTTATTCCCTAGCAATCAGCCCCAGCATTTT. The full variable domain, in which reference TRBV7-2 and TRBJ1-5 provide the parts outside the CDR3, is GAGVSQSPSNKVTEKGKDVELRCDPISGHTALYWYRQSLGQGLEFLIYFQGNSAPDKSGLPSDRFSAERTGGSVSTLTIQRTQQEDSAVYLCASSLFPSNQPQHFGDGTRLSIL.

A note on this clone: The CDR3 does not close with the conserved phenylalanine or tryptophan, likely indicating a read error. The limits of the CDR3 on the DNA are not certain, so only TCRdb's listed CDR3 is given. J is TRBJ1-1 and V is TRBV28. Both ends counted, the CDR3 spans 11 residues. CDR1 and CDR2 (germline): MDHEN, SYDVKM. The CDR3 reads CASSFRGIGDL.

The rearrangement uses TRBV30 and TRBJ1-4; 10 bases align to TRBD1. The CDR3 runs to 13 residues. The V gene's germline CDR1 is GTSNPN and CDR2 SVGIG (reference sequence). The CDR3 coding sequence is TGTGCGTTGGCCGGGACAGGGGAGGAAAAACTGTTTTTT. This encodes CALAGTGEEKLFF.

To note about this clone: In the same sample, other DNA sequences code for this CDR3. The chain carries TRBV30 and TRBJ2-5; D is unresolved. Per germline, CDR1 GTSNPN and CDR2 SVGIG (reference sequence). The germline V and J ends were trimmed by 3 bases and 5 bases, with 10 bases remaining between them. The CDR3 loop spans 12 amino acids. CDR3 coding DNA: TGTGCCTGGAGCATGAGTGGGGAGACCCAGTACTTC. Translating it yields CAWSMSGETQYF.

V is TRBV6-1 and J is TRBJ1-2, with TRBD1 matching 8 bases. The germline V gene encodes CDR1 MNHNS and CDR2 SASEGT. Trimming took 2 bases from V and 8 from J; bases not matched to a gene: 4. The CDR3 runs 13 residues. CDR3 loop: CASSERTGRGYTF. CDR3 coding DNA: TGTGCCAGCAGTGAAAGGACAGGGAGAGGCTACACCTTC.

There are a few counts of this clone. The rearrangement uses TRBV5-1 and TRBJ1-5; 7 bases align to TRBD1. The CDR3 loop spans 16 amino acids. From germline, CDR1 is SGHRS and CDR2 YFSETQ. V was clipped by 0 bases and J by 3 bases; unmatched bases: 6. Written as DNA, the CDR3 is TGCGCCAGCAGCTTGGACCCGACAGGGAACAATCAGCCCCAGCATTTT. It is translated as CASSLDPTGNNQPQHF.

The rearrangement links TRBV5-1 to TRBJ2-3; 9 bases fit TRBD1. CDR1 and CDR2 from the germline V gene are SGHRS and YFSETQ. The CDR3 loop spans 15 amino acids. V was pared by 1 base and J by 5 bases, with 5 bases of the junction left unmatched. The CDR3 coding sequence is TGCGCCAGCAGCTTGTCACAGGGGGCGAAAGATACGCAGTATTTT. It translates to CASSLSQGAKDTQYF.

The chain uses TRBV7-2 and TRBJ2-2; maybe TRBD2 (7 bases). The CDR3 contains 16 residues. The ends were cut back, 5 bases at V and 3 bases at J, with 16 bases in the middle. CDR1 is SGHTA and CDR2 is FQGNSA in the germline V gene. The CDR3 DNA reads as TGTGCCAGCAGCCCGCCGGGGGGCCGGGACACCGGGGAGCTGTTTTTT. Its translation: CASSPPGGRDTGELFF.

This clone was counted between two and nine times. The chain employs TRBV18 and TRBJ2-3; weak D call: TRBD1 (6 bases). V was shortened by 6 bases and J by 2 bases, with 12 bases between the two germline ends. The CDR3 has 14 residues. Germline V gives CDR1 KGHSH, CDR2 LQKENI. The CDR3 nucleotides read TGTGCCAGCTCCCTAGGACAGTACACAGATACGCAGTATTTT. As protein: CASSLGQYTDTQYF.

In its sample, this clone was seen a few times. The chain recombines TRBV28 with TRBJ2-7; TRBD1 might be the D (6 bases). The CDR3 totals 13 residues. Germline CDR1 is MDHEN and CDR2 is SYDVKM. The V gene lost 5 bases and the J gene lost 2 bases, with 10 bases spanning the gap. The CDR3 DNA reads TGTGCCAGCAGTCTGGACAGTCCCTACGAGCAGTACTTC. Translating gives CASSLDSPYEQYF. Combining the CDR3 with reference TRBV28 and TRBJ2-7 gives the whole variable domain DVKVTQSSRYLVKRTGEKVFLECVQDMDHENMFWYRQDPGLGLRLIYFSYDVKMKEKGDIPEGYSVSREKKERFSLILESASTNQTSMYLCASSLDSPYEQYFGPGTRLTVT.